What follows are 17 T cell receptor beta chains derived from one specimen sequenced in a study of human T cells and chemical hapten exposure. TCRdb redid the calling of the RACE reads with MiXCR, one entry per CDR3 protein. The sample has about 82,000 distinct CDR3 sequences; 10% to 15% are singletons. Time point: patch test 3, about 24 weeks after DPC sensitization. The treatment here: therapeutic diphenylcyclopropenone sensitization with weekly scalp DPC. This sample comprised whole blood, obtained in connection with sensitization to the hapten diphenylcyclopropenone (DPC). These receptors came from a woman in her 50s with alopecia areata. Some clones in this sample may be carry-over from other donors' samples.

The J gene is TRBJ2-2, the V gene TRBV5-1; 9 bases are a match to TRBD2. V lost 4 bases to trimming and J lost 6 bases; unmatched junction nucleotides: 7. This CDR3 spans 15 amino acids. Germline CDR1 reads SGHRS; CDR2 reads YFSETQ. The CDR3, as DNA: TGCGCCAGCAGCCCGGGACTAGCTTGGTCCGGGGAGCTGTTTTTT. This encodes CASSPGLAWSGELFF.

This clonotype appeared a few times. In DNA, the CDR3 is TGTGCCAGCAGTTCCGTTTACGAGCAGTACTTC. Translating gives CASSSVYEQYF. The V and J genes are TRBV6-5 and TRBJ2-7; no clear D gene. V was shortened by 4 bases and J by 4 bases, with 5 bases between the two germline ends. The germline CDR1 and CDR2 sequences are MNHEY and SVGAGI. The CDR3 loop spans 11 amino acids.

In this sample, this clonotype turned up a few times. The V gene is TRBV29-1, the J gene TRBJ1-2; no reliable D call. V was trimmed by 8 bases and J by 0 bases, leaving 13 bases between them. Germline assignment: CDR1 SQVTM and CDR2 ANQGSEA. This CDR3 has 13 amino acids. The CDR3 coding sequence is TGCAGCCTGGAAGATGCGACTAACTATGGCTACACCTTC. Amino acids: CSLEDATNYGYTF. Variable domain in full (rest from reference TRBV29-1 and TRBJ1-2): SAVISQKPSRDICQRGTSLTIQCQVDSQVTMMFWYRQQPGQSLTLIATANQGSEATYESGFVIDKFPISRPNLTFSTLTVSNMSPEDSSIYLCSLEDATNYGYTFGSGTRLTVV.

V is TRBV7-8 and J is TRBJ1-1; possibly TRBD1 for D (6 bases). CDR3 length: 17 residues. Germline loops: CDR1 SGHVS, CDR2 FQNEAQ. Deletions cut 6 bases from V and 1 base from J, with 21 bases between. The CDR3 coding sequence is TGTGCCAGCAGGCGTACAGGGTGGTATCCGCCGAACACTGAAGCTTTCTTT. Translated, it gives CASRRTGWYPPNTEAFF.

About this clonotype itself: This clone may be a read error of a much larger clone one base away. This chain connects TRBV2 to TRBJ1-1; 9 positions match TRBD1. CDR3 size: 20 residues. V was pared by 2 bases and J by 3 bases, with 19 bases of the junction left unmatched. CDR1 SNHLY and CDR2 FYNNEI come from the germline V gene. The CDR3 nucleotides read TGTGCCAGCAGTGAACCCCAAACCCATAGGACAGGGGTTGGGGACACTGAAGCTTTCTTT. Encoded protein: CASSEPQTHRTGVGDTEAFF.

The chain uses TRBV6-6 and TRBJ1-1; 10 bases are shared with TRBD1. V lost 6 bases and J lost 3; bases outside the gene matches: 7. There are 15 residues in the CDR3. Looked up from germline, CDR1 is MNHNY and CDR2 is SVGAGI (reference sequence). DNA for the CDR3: TGTGCCAGCAGCCGTGACAGGGGGCTCGACACTGAAGCTTTCTTT. This translates into CASSRDRGLDTEAFF.

This clonotype was counted between two and nine times. The rearrangement joins TRBV24-1 to TRBJ2-3; TRBD2 matches 9 bases. With 7 bases clipped from V and 6 bases from J, the junction kept 7 bases outside the gene matches. Germline V CDR1 and CDR2: KGHDR, SFDVKD. CDR3 length: 14 amino acids. This chain's CDR3 is CATRGTSTRDTQYF. In DNA, the CDR3 is TGTGCCACCAGAGGGACTAGCACTCGGGATACGCAGTATTTT.

CDR3 region: CATSDYGTGNSNEQFF. In DNA form, the CDR3 reads TGTGCCACCAGTGATTATGGGACAGGGAATAGCAATGAGCAGTTCTTC. This chain uses TRBV24-1 with TRBJ2-1, with 9 bases aligning to TRBD1. Looked up from germline, CDR1 is KGHDR and CDR2 is SFDVKD. The CDR3 runs 16 residues. J gave up 6 bases and V 2 bases, and 7 bases lay outside the gene matches.

The chain employs TRBV19 and TRBJ2-3; D may correspond to TRBD1 or TRBD2 (5 bases each). The CDR3 has 16 residues. The ends were cut back, 5 bases at V and 0 bases at J, with 15 bases in the middle. Germline assignment: CDR1 LNHDA and CDR2 SQIVND (reference sequence). CDR3 loop: CASSRDRDGSTDTQYF. CDR3 in DNA: TGTGCCAGTAGTCGCGACCGGGACGGTAGCACAGATACGCAGTATTTT.

This clonotype has only a few counts. The CDR3 loop is CAWSVDSWGNEQFF. CDR3 DNA sequence: TGTGCCTGGAGTGTGGACTCGTGGGGGAATGAGCAGTTCTTC. The chain employs TRBV30 and TRBJ2-1; either TRBD1 or TRBD2 may fit D (5 bases each). Germline V gene lookup returns CDR1 GTSNPN and CDR2 SVGIG (reference sequence). The CDR3 extends over 14 amino acids. V gave up 0 bases and J gave up 7 bases, with 13 bases separating them.

This clonotype occurred many times. The V and J genes are TRBV12-3 or TRBV12-4 and TRBJ1-4; 7 bases are shared with TRBD1. The CDR3 covers 15 residues. The ends lost 8 bases at V and 0 bases at J; junction bases unmatched: 6. In nucleotides, the CDR3 is TGTGCCAGCTCTAGGGGGCCCGCAACTAATGAAAAACTGTTTTTT. Translation gives CASSRGPATNEKLFF.

This clonotype was seen many times. CDR3 bases: TGTGCCAGCACCAAAACTAGCTACGAGCAGTACTTC. As protein: CASTKTSYEQYF. The chain combines TRBV21-1 with TRBJ2-7; no DNA check was done on the table's D call, TRBD2. TRBV21-1 is tagged as a pseudogene. This CDR3 region has 12 residues.

The rearrangement joins TRBV29-1 to TRBJ1-1; D gene ambiguous. Germline V gene lookup returns CDR1 SQVTM and CDR2 ANQGSEA. The CDR3 has 14 residues. Between the trimmed V and J ends, which lost 6 bases and 0 bases, there was a span of 14 bases. This CDR3 is CSVDGLKMNTEAFF. As DNA, the CDR3 is TGCAGCGTGGATGGACTCAAGATGAACACTGAAGCTTTCTTT.

This clonotype was picked up many times. This rearrangement joins TRBV2 to TRBJ1-2; TRBD1 matches 11 bases. Trimming cost V 6 bases and J 4 bases; bases outside gene matches: 4. Per the germline V gene, CDR1 is SNHLY and CDR2 is FYNNEI. The CDR3 sequence is 14 residues long. In DNA form, the CDR3 reads TGTGCCAGCAGCACGGGACAGGGGGGCTATGGCTACACCTTC. This translates into CASSTGQGGYGYTF.

This clonotype came up a few times. The rearrangement joins TRBV15 to TRBJ1-2, with TRBD1 as a possible D gene (6 bases). This CDR3 has 15 residues. V lost 6 bases, J lost 5 bases, and 19 bases lay in between. In germline, CDR1 is LNHNV, CDR2 YYDKDF (reference sequence). The CDR3 is CATSTGRGANYGYTF. The CDR3 nucleotides read TGTGCCACCAGTACAGGGCGGGGAGCGAATTATGGCTACACCTTC.

This clonotype showed up many times. The chain employs TRBV6-5 and TRBJ1-1; D unclear. Germline lookup yields CDR1 MNHEY and CDR2 SVGAGI. This CDR3 spans 13 amino acids. V was trimmed by 7 bases and J by 0 bases, leaving 9 bases between them. CDR3 bases: TGTGCCAGCATCGGTTACATGAACACTGAAGCTTTCTTT. Amino acids: CASIGYMNTEAFF.

This clonotype came up a few times. V is TRBV24-1 and J is TRBJ2-7; D could derive from TRBD1 or TRBD2 (6 bases each). The V end lost 4 bases, the J end lost 2 bases, and 20 bases lay between the germline ends. The CDR3 has 17 residues. Germline loops: CDR1 KGHDR, CDR2 SFDVKD. The CDR3 region is CATSDPVRGAKPYEQYF. CDR3 DNA sequence: TGTGCCACCAGTGACCCCGTTAGGGGGGCAAAACCCTACGAGCAGTACTTC.